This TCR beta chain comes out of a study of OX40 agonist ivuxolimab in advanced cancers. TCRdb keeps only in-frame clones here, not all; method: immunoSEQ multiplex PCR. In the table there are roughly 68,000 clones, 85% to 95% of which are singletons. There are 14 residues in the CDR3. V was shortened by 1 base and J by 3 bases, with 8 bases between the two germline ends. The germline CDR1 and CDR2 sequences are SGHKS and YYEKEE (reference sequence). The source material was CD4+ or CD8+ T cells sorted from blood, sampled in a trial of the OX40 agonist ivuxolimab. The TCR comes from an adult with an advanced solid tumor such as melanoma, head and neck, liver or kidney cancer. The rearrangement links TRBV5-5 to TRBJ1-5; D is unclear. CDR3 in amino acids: CASSLSVFNQPQHF. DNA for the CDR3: TGTGCCAGCAGCTTGTCGGTGTTCAATCAGCCCCAGCATTTT.